The 32 T cell receptor delta chains below all came from one sample that was sequenced in a study of γδ T cells in repeated Plasmodium falciparum infection. Flow sorting of PBMC yielded separate Vgamma9/Vdelta2+ and Vdelta2-negative gammadelta T cell populations for bulk repertoire analysis. TCRdb re-called the multiplex PCR reads via CATT. The sample contains tens of thousands of delta-chain clones, approximately 0.92% of which appear only once. The sequencing sample was made of gamma-delta T cells from blood. Every receptor here comes from a pool of human donors (malaria-infected and uninfected, not separated).

In its sample, this clone was seen many times. The chain recombines TRDV2 with TRDJ3, with 10 bases matching TRDD3. Germline assignment: CDR1 GEAIGNYY and CDR2 EKD. Trimming at V came to 1 base and at J to 0 bases, leaving 14 bases not matched to a gene. The CDR3 runs 22 residues. CDR3 residues: CACDTVKTLGDNISWDTRQMFF. CDR3 nucleotides: TGTGCCTGTGACACTGTGAAGACTCTGGGGGATAATATCTCCTGGGACACCCGACAGATGTTTTTC.

This clone was found many times. The protein held in TCRdb is that of a much larger clone and does not match this DNA's translation at residue 15, likely because of a read error; the protein shown is translated from the DNA. The chain uses TRDV1 and TRDJ1; D is unclear. CDR3 size: 18 residues. Germline-derived CDR1 and CDR2 are TSWWSYY and QGS. The CDR3 DNA is TGTGCTCTTGGGGTCCGTTGGGCCCCGGATGTACAGGCCGATAGACTCATCTTT. Translation gives CALGVRWAPDVQADRLIF.

Remarks on this clone: TCRdb shows a much larger clone's protein in place of this DNA's translation, and the two differ at residue 7, likely through a read error; the protein shown is translated from the DNA. J is TRDJ1 and V is TRDV1; TRDD3 aligns across 12 bases. TCRdb does not report a J gene; here it was assigned by matching the DNA to germline references. The germline gives CDR1 TSWWSYY, CDR2 QGS. The V segment lost 4 bases and the J segment 0 bases; nucleotides outside the gene matches: 12. This CDR3 spans 19 amino acids. The CDR3 nucleotides read TGTGCTCTTGGGGTCCCGTGCTGGGGGATACGGTCGTACACCGATAAACTCATCTTT. Amino acids: CALGVPCWGIRSYTDKLIF.

Regarding this clone: A far larger clone is one base from this, pointing to a likely read error. Additional DNA sequences in this sample encode the identical CDR3. The chain recombines TRDV2 with TRDJ1; possible D gene TRDD3, 5 bases. The J gene, absent from TCRdb, was called here by matching the DNA to germline. The ends were cut back, 0 bases at V and 9 bases at J, with 22 bases in the middle. CDR1 is GEAIGNYY, CDR2 EKD, per germline. This CDR3 region has 16 residues. The CDR3: CACDTGGGYTGGQLIF. CDR3 coding DNA: TGTGCCTGTGACACCGGCGGGGGGTACACCGGGGGGCAACTCATCTTT.

This clone has a handful of counts. It differs at one base from a far larger clone, so likely a read error. Distinct nucleotide sequences in the sample also encode this CDR3. The rearrangement uses TRDV1 and TRDJ1; 7 positions agree with TRDD3. Germline V gene data show CDR1 as TSWWSYY and CDR2 as QGS. V lost 9 bases and J lost 9; bases outside the gene matches: 10. The CDR3 contains 12 residues. The chain's CDR3 is CALVSVDTELIF. The CDR3, as DNA: TGTGCTCTCGTATCAGTGGATACGGAACTCATCTTT.

Note on this clone: The junction does not match germline at one end; this may be a read error. The same CDR3 can be traced to other DNA sequences in this sample. The V gene is TRDV2, the J gene TRDJ1; no clear D. The J gene, absent from TCRdb, was called here by matching the DNA to germline. Germline V gene sequence: CDR1 GEAIGNYY, CDR2 EKD. This CDR3 is 14 amino acids long. CDR3 residues: CACDTPLTADKLIF. The CDR3 DNA reads as TGTGCCTGTGACACCCCATTAACCGCCGACAAACTCATCTTT.

This clone was detected a few times. TCRdb's listed protein matches a much larger clone and diverges from this DNA's translation at residue 4, likely through a read error; the protein shown comes from the DNA. The J gene is TRDJ3, the V gene TRDV2; no clear D. TCRdb does not report a J gene; here it was assigned by matching the DNA to germline references. The CDR3 runs 20 residues. Trimming pared 5 bases from V and 0 bases from J, leaving 22 bases between. Germline CDR1 GEAIGNYY, CDR2 EKD. In nucleotides, the CDR3 is TGTGCCTGTGGCACTCTCAAGACCGACGAGAGCTCCTGGGACACCCGACAGATGTTTTTC. Protein sequence: CACGTLKTDESSWDTRQMFF.

The chain employs TRDV1 and TRDJ1; TRDD3 agrees at 10 bases. No J segment appears in TCRdb, so it was assigned here by matching the sequence to germline. In germline, CDR1 is TSWWSYY, CDR2 QGS. This CDR3 has 24 amino acids. The ends lost 4 bases at V and 0 bases at J; junction bases unmatched: 29. CDR3 DNA sequence: TGTGCTCTTGGGGGCCTACGGCCTTCCCGAACCTACTGGGGGATTTCGCCCCACACCGATAAACTCATCTTT. Translated, it gives CALGGLRPSRTYWGISPHTDKLIF.

There are a few counts of this clone. A far larger clone is just one base off, so this is likely a read error. Other DNA sequences in the sample encode the same CDR3. This sequence joins TRDV1 and TRDJ1; weak D call: TRDD3 (5 bases). Germline CDR1 and CDR2: TSWWSYY and QGS. CDR3 size: 21 residues. In DNA form, the CDR3 reads TGTGCTCTCGGGGAACGCCTTGAGAACTTACTGAGCCCTTATTACACCGATAAACTCATCTTT. Translating gives CALGERLENLLSPYYTDKLIF.

In the case of this clone: TCRdb attributes to this sequence the protein of a much larger clone, which differs from the DNA translation at residue 13; a read error is likely, and the protein displayed is translated from the DNA. The chain employs TRDV2 and TRDJ1; TRDD3 aligns across 13 bases. As TCRdb names no J gene, one was assigned here on the basis of a DNA match to germline. The germline gives CDR1 GEAIGNYY, CDR2 EKD. The CDR3 has 18 residues. Germline trimming cut 3 bases from V and 3 bases from J; bases unmatched to any gene: 12. CDR3 sequence (DNA): TGTGCCTGTGACTCCACCGGGGTGACTGGGGGATACGCCGATAAACTCATCTTT. It is translated as CACDSTGVTGGYADKLIF.

Comments on this clone: With a far larger clone one base away, a read error is the likely cause. Other DNA sequences within the sample encode an identical CDR3. This chain joins TRDV1 and TRDJ1; TRDD3 aligns across 12 bases. Per germline, CDR1 TSWWSYY and CDR2 QGS. CDR3 length: 27 residues. The trim removed 0 bases at V and 0 bases at J, leaving 32 bases unmatched. In DNA form, the CDR3 reads TGTGCTCTTGGGGAACTTGTAAGAGGGGTGTACACGAAACGTACTGGGGGATACTTAAGGCACACCGATAAACTCATCTTT. Its translation: CALGELVRGVYTKRTGGYLRHTDKLIF.

With respect to this clone: The protein TCRdb gives is from a much larger clone and does not agree with this DNA's translation at residue 15, likely a read error; the protein shown here comes from the DNA. The chain joins TRDV1 to TRDJ1; 9 bases agree with TRDD3. No J segment appears in TCRdb, so it was assigned here by matching the sequence to germline. V lost 0 bases to trimming and J lost 0 bases; unmatched junction nucleotides: 20. CDR1 and CDR2 (germline): TSWWSYY, QGS. The CDR3 contains 22 residues. CDR3 sequence: CALGELVPSQLGDYRYTDKLIF. In DNA form, the CDR3 reads TGTGCTCTTGGGGAACTGGTCCCCTCGCAACTGGGGGACTACAGGTACACCGATAAACTCATCTTT.

This clone was counted between two and nine times. A far larger clone is a single base away, which makes a read error likely. Other DNA sequences in this sample translate to the same CDR3. The J gene has no call, while the V gene is TRDV2. The length of the CDR3 is 15 residues. CDR1 and CDR2 (germline): GEAIGNYY, EKD. CDR3 nucleotide sequence: TGTGCCTGTGACACCGCATCCCGTAACACCGATAAACTCATCTTC. Translation gives CACDTASRNTDKLIF.

As concerns this clone: TCRdb assigns this DNA the protein of a much larger clone, which departs from its translation at residue 4; this likely reflects a read error, and the protein shown comes from translating the DNA. The chain is built from TRDV1 and TRDJ1; 11 bases map to TRDD3. TCRdb supplies no J gene; here it was assigned by aligning the nucleotide sequence to germline. V shed 8 bases and J 0 bases; nucleotides not matched to a gene: 20. This CDR3 is built from 20 residues. Germline V gene lookup returns CDR1 TSWWSYY and CDR2 QGS. CDR3 sequence (DNA): TGTGCTCTTAGGCCGATTTACTGGGGGATATCCCACCCGTACACCGATAAACTCATCTTT. It codes for CALRPIYWGISHPYTDKLIF.

This clone showed up many times. V gene TRDV1 combines with J gene TRDJ1, with 8 bases that match TRDD3. Per the germline V gene, CDR1 is TSWWSYY and CDR2 is QGS. The CDR3 runs 23 residues. J gave up 0 bases and V 1 base, and 25 bases lay outside the gene matches. DNA of the CDR3: TGTGCTCTTGGGGAACACCCCCCTACGATACTGGGGGCCACTGTAAAGTACACCGATAAACTCATCTTT. Protein: CALGEHPPTILGATVKYTDKLIF.

About this clone itself: For this DNA, TCRdb reports the protein of a much larger clone, which diverges at residue 3, most likely from a read error; the protein presented here is translated directly from the DNA. The rearrangement links TRDV2 to TRDJ1, with 13 bases aligning to TRDD3. Here the J gene was assigned by germline matching of the DNA, as TCRdb has none. CDR1 GEAIGNYY and CDR2 EKD come from the germline V gene. The CDR3 has 18 residues. This CDR3 is CARDPILGDTHQTDKLIF. DNA of the CDR3: TGTGCCCGTGACCCGATACTGGGGGATACGCATCAAACCGATAAACTCATCTTT.

As concerns this clone: The TCRdb protein, from a much larger clone, departs from this DNA's translation at residues 4 and 12, likely by read error; the protein shown derives from the DNA. This rearrangement joins TRDV2 to TRDJ3, with 8 positions matching TRDD3. CDR1 and CDR2 (germline): GEAIGNYY, EKD. The CDR3 sequence is 19 residues long. The CDR3 coding sequence is TGTGCCTGTAACAATACTGGGGGGCCGAGCTCCCGGGACACCCGACAGATGTTTTTC. Amino acids: CACNNTGGPSSRDTRQMFF.

A word on this clone: Only one base separates this from a far larger clonotype, so it likely reflects a read error. This CDR3 is also generated by other DNA sequences in the sample. This chain joins TRDV2 and TRDJ2; weak D call: TRDD3 (5 bases). The CDR3 runs to 16 residues. Germline loops: CDR1 GEAIGNYY, CDR2 EKD. DNA of the CDR3: TGTGCCTGTGACATAATTGGGGTGGGAGAGACAGCTCAACTCTTCTTT. It is translated as CACDIIGVGETAQLFF.

Remarks on this clone: The protein that TCRdb holds for this DNA derives from a much larger clone and differs from the translated DNA at residue 13, which likely indicates a read error; the protein shown here is translated from the DNA. The J gene is TRDJ1, the V gene TRDV1; 9 positions match TRDD3. TCRdb records no J gene; here it was assigned by comparing the DNA to germline. The CDR3 has 16 amino acids. Germline CDR1 TSWWSYY, CDR2 QGS. CDR3 bases: TGTGCTCTTGGGGAACGGCAACTGGGGGACACCGATAGACTCATCTTT. It codes for CALGERQLGDTDRLIF.

Comments on this clone: The protein held in TCRdb is that of a much larger clone and does not match this DNA's translation at residue 5, likely because of a read error; the protein shown is translated from the DNA. The rearrangement links TRDV2 to TRDJ3; no clear D gene. The J gene was not available in TCRdb and was assigned here by matching the DNA to germline segments. Germline CDR1 reads GEAIGNYY; CDR2 reads EKD. The CDR3 extends over 16 amino acids. V dropped 3 bases and J dropped 0 bases, with 8 bases sitting between them. The CDR3 loop is CACDALGSWDTRQMFF. Written as DNA, the CDR3 is TGTGCCTGTGACGCGCTCGGCTCCTGGGACACCCGACAGATGTTTTTC.

Note on this clone: TCRdb lists the protein of a much larger clone for this DNA, which differs at residue 11, so this is likely a read error; the protein given here is translated from the DNA itself. The V gene reported is TRDV2; the J gene is uncalled; the listed D gene, TRDD3, was not tested against the DNA. The CDR3 sequence is 19 residues long. The germline gives CDR1 GEAIGNYY, CDR2 EKD. DNA for the CDR3: TGTGCCTGTGACCACGTACTGGGGGATACCCCCCTGGCCCCGCCGAGGGTCATCTTT. Protein: CACDHVLGDTPLAPPRVIF.

Concerning this clone itself: TCRdb's entry gives the protein of a much larger clone, which mismatches this DNA's translation at residue 16, likely from a read error; the protein reported here is translated from the DNA. The rearrangement links TRDV2 to TRDJ1; 9 bases align to TRDD3. TCRdb records no J gene; here it was assigned by comparing the DNA to germline. Germline V gene lookup returns CDR1 GEAIGNYY and CDR2 EKD. The V and J ends lost 1 base and 9 bases, in that order; junction bases with no gene match: 17. The CDR3 has 17 amino acids. This CDR3 is CACDTVGDTRATAQLIF. For the CDR3, the DNA is TGTGCCTGTGACACAGTAGGGGATACGCGGGCGACAGCACAACTCATCTTT.

This clone came up many times. This sequence joins TRDV1 and TRDJ1, with 9 bases lining up with TRDD2. Here the J gene was assigned by germline matching of the DNA, as TCRdb has none. From germline, CDR1 is TSWWSYY and CDR2 QGS. This CDR3 comprises 23 residues. V trimming: 2 bases; J trimming: 0 bases; junction bases outside the gene matches: 25. CDR3 in DNA: TGTGCTCTTGGGGAATTTATATCCTTCCTACGATCTATGGGGGAAACCTACACCGATAAACTCATCTTT. Protein: CALGEFISFLRSMGETYTDKLIF.

Only a few counts were recorded for this clone. A read error is the likely source, as a far larger clone sits one nucleotide away. Different DNA sequences within this sample yield the same CDR3. The chain links TRDV1 to TRDJ1; TRDD3 agrees at 8 bases. Here the J gene came from matching the DNA to germline, since TCRdb omits it. With 2 bases clipped from V and 0 bases from J, the junction kept 17 bases outside the gene matches. The CDR3 loop spans 20 amino acids. Per the germline V gene, CDR1 is TSWWSYY and CDR2 is QGS. The chain's CDR3 is CALGEVPTGGLRPYTDKLIF. The CDR3 nucleotides read TGTGCTCTTGGGGAAGTTCCAACTGGGGGTCTACGCCCTTACACCGATAAACTCATCTTT.

In its sample, this clone was seen a few times. The TCRdb protein, from a much larger clone, departs from this DNA's translation at residue 13, likely by read error; the protein shown derives from the DNA. For the CDR3, the DNA is TGTGCAGCAAGCGCTCCTCTTAGCAGATGGCCCGATGAACTCATCTTT. Its protein is CAASAPLSRWPDELIF. V gene TRAV29/DV5 combines with J gene TRDJ1; D uncertain. No J gene was available from TCRdb, and it was assigned here by a germline match of the DNA. Germline values: CDR1 NSMFDY, CDR2 ISSIKDK. The CDR3 has 16 amino acids.

This clone was recorded at least ten times. The chain uses TRDV1 and TRDJ1, with TRDD3 matching 13 bases. CDR1 and CDR2 (germline): TSWWSYY, QGS. This CDR3 contains 22 residues. V gave up 2 bases and J gave up 0 bases; unmatched junction bases: 18. The CDR3 spells CALGEESTGGYEDSRYTDKLIF. The CDR3 coding sequence is TGTGCTCTTGGGGAAGAATCGACTGGGGGATACGAAGACTCTAGGTACACCGATAAACTCATCTTT.

Notes on this clone: It is likely a read error: a sequence one base away is far more abundant. This same CDR3 is encoded by further DNA sequences in the sample. This chain uses TRDV1 with TRDJ1, with 10 bases matching TRDD3. Since TCRdb gives no J gene, matching the DNA to germline was used here to assign it. Germline V gene data show CDR1 as TSWWSYY and CDR2 as QGS. This CDR3 is 21 amino acids long. The CDR3 region is CALGELDPTVIGGYGTDKLIF. DNA of the CDR3: TGTGCTCTCGGGGAACTAGATCCTACTGTTATCGGGGGATACGGCACCGATAAACTCATCTTT.

V usage is TRDV2 and J usage is TRDJ1; the match to TRDD3 covers 11 bases. Assignment of the J gene here rests on matching the DNA to germline, because TCRdb gives none. The J segment lost 6 bases and the V segment lost 3 bases, leaving 8 bases of the junction unmatched. CDR1 is GEAIGNYY and CDR2 is EKD in the germline V gene. The CDR3 has 15 residues. This CDR3 reads CACDPLMGDTHKLIF. CDR3 DNA sequence: TGTGCCTGTGACCCCCTAATGGGGGATACGCATAAACTCATCTTT.

Note on this clone: The protein in TCRdb stems from a much larger clone and differs at residue 6 from this DNA's translation, likely a read error; here the protein is translated from the DNA. This chain joins TRDV2 and TRDJ1, with 7 positions matching TRDD3. The CDR3 consists of 19 residues. Germline V gene data show CDR1 as GEAIGNYY and CDR2 as EKD. V dropped 1 base and J dropped 2; count of bases not matched to a gene: 18. The CDR3 loop reads CACDTNPSAYWGGTDKLIF. DNA of the CDR3: TGTGCCTGTGACACAAACCCTAGTGCCTACTGGGGAGGAACCGATAAACTCATCTTT.

Note on this clone: The protein given by TCRdb reflects a much larger clone and differs at residue 11 from this DNA's translation, likely from a read error; the protein shown is the DNA's translation. The chain joins TRDV1 to TRDJ1, with 7 bases fitting TRDD3. Germline loops: CDR1 TSWWSYY, CDR2 QGS. V was clipped by 2 bases and J by 4 bases; unmatched bases: 10. CDR3 length: 16 amino acids. Here the CDR3 reads CALGEEADTCIDKLIF. The CDR3 DNA sequence: TGTGCTCTTGGGGAAGAGGCGGATACGTGCATCGATAAACTCATCTTT.

This clone was recorded many times. This sequence joins TRDV1 and TRDJ1; a weak D match, TRDD3 (7 bases). V lost 0 bases to trimming and J lost 5 bases, with 34 bases between them. CDR1 is TSWWSYY, CDR2 QGS, per germline. The CDR3 contains 22 residues. The CDR3 spells CALGELYINSYAWGRIIDKLIF. CDR3 sequence (DNA): TGTGCTCTTGGGGAACTCTATATAAACTCCTACGCGTGGGGGAGAATTATTGATAAACTCATCTTT.

On this clone: A read error likely explains this, since a far larger clone differs by one base. The sample has other DNA sequences that encode this CDR3 too. No J gene was named, though the V gene is TRDV1; whether TRDD3, the table's D call, matches the DNA was not checked. The CDR3 contains 18 residues. In germline, CDR1 is TSWWSYY, CDR2 QGS. The DNA of the CDR3 is TGTGCTCTTGGGGAACTGGCCCAATTACGGGGGAGGACCAGACCCCTGATCTTC. It yields the protein CALGELAQLRGRTRPLIF.